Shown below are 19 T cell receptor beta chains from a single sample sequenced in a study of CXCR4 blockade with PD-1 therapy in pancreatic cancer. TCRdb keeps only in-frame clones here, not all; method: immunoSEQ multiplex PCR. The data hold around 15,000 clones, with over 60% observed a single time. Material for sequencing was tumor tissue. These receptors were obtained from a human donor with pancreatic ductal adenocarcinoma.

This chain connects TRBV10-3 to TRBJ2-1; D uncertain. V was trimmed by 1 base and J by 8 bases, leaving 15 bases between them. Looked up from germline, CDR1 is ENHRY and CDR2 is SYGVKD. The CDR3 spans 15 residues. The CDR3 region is CAISEYDGPSHEQFF. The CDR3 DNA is TGTGCCATCAGTGAGTACGACGGCCCCTCTCATGAGCAGTTCTTC.

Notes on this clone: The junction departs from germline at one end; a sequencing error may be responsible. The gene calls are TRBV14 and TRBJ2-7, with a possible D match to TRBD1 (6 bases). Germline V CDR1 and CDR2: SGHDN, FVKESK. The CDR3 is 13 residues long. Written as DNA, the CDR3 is TGTGCCAGCAGCCAAGAACAGGGCTACGAGCAGTATTTC. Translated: CASSQEQGYEQYF.

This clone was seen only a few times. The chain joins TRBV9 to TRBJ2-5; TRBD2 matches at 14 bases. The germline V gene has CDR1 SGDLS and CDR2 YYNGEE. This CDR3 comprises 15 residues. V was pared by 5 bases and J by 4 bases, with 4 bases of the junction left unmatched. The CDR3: CASSMTSGRGETQYF. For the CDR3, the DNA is TGTGCCAGCAGTATGACTAGCGGGAGGGGAGAGACCCAGTACTTC.

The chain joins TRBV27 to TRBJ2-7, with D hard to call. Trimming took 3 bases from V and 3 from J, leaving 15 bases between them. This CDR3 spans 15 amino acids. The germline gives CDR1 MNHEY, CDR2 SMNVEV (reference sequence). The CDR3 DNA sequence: TGTGCCAGCAGTTTGGTAGTCGGCCCACTCTACGAGCAGTACTTC. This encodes CASSLVVGPLYEQYF.

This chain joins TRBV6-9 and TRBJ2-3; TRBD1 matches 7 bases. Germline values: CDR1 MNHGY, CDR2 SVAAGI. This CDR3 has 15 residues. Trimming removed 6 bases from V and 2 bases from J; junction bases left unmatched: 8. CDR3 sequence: CASRRQGRDTDTQYF. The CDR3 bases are TGTGCCAGCAGGCGACAGGGAAGGGACACAGATACGCAGTATTTT.

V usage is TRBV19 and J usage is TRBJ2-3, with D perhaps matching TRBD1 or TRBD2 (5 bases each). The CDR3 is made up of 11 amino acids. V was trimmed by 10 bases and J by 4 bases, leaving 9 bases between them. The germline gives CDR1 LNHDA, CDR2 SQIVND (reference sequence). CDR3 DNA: TGTGCCACCGGGACGGCAGATACGCAGTATTTT. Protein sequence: CATGTADTQYF.

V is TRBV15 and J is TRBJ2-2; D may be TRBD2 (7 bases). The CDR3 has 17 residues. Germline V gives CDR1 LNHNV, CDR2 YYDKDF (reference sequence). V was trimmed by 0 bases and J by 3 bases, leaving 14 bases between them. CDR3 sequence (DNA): TGTGCCACCAGCAGAGATCCGGGGGGCGTTTACACCGGGGAGCTGTTTTTT. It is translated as CATSRDPGGVYTGELFF. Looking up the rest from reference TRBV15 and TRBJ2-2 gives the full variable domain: DAMVIQNPRYQVTQFGKPVTLSCSQTLNHNVMYWYQQKSSQAPKLLFHYYDKDFNNEADTPDNFQSRRPNTSFCFLDIRSPGLGDTAMYLCATSRDPGGVYTGELFFGEGSRLTVL.

In DNA form, the CDR3 reads TGTGCCAGTAGGGGGGATGGCGATCAGCCCCAGCATTTT. Protein product: CASRGDGDQPQHF. The chain recombines TRBV19 with TRBJ1-5, with D tentatively TRBD1 (5 bases). Trimming removed 6 bases from V and 5 bases from J, with 11 bases in between. The germline V gene encodes CDR1 LNHDA and CDR2 SQIVND (reference sequence). This CDR3 is built from 13 residues.

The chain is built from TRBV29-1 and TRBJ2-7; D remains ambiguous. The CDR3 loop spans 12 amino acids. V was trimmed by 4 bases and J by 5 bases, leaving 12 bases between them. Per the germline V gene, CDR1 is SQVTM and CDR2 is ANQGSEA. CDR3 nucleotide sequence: TGCAGCGTTGTCGTGGGCCGTGACGAGCAGTACTTC. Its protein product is CSVVVGRDEQYF.

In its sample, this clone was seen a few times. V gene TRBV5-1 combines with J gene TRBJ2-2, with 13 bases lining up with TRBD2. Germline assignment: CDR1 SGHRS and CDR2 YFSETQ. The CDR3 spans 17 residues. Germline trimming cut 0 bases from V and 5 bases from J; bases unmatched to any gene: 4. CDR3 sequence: CASSLGTSGRNTGELFF. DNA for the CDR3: TGCGCCAGCAGCTTGGGGACTAGCGGGAGAAATACCGGGGAGCTGTTTTTT.

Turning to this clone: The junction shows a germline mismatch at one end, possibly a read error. CDR3 sequence (DNA): TGTGTCAGCACCCAGGGACTCTCCTACGAGCAGTACTTC. Its translation: CVSTQGLSYEQYF. The V and J genes are TRBV6-8 and TRBJ2-7; a possible D gene is TRBD2 (6 bases). Germline CDR1 is MNHGY and CDR2 is SAAAGT. This CDR3 has 13 residues.

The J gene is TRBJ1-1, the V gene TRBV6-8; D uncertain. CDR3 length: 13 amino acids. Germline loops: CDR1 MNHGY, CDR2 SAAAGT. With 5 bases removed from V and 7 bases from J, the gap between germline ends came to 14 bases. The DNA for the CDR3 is TGTGCCAGCAGTGATTTAGGACGGTATGAAGCTTTCTTT. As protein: CASSDLGRYEAFF.

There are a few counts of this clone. CDR3 coding DNA: TGTGCCAGTAGCCTCAGGAACACCGGGGAGCTGTTTTTT. It encodes CASSLRNTGELFF. This sequence joins TRBV19 and TRBJ2-2; D ambiguous. The CDR3 contains 13 residues. The germline V gene encodes CDR1 LNHDA and CDR2 SQIVND (reference sequence). V lost 6 bases, J lost 1 base, and 6 bases lay in between. Based on the CDR3 plus reference TRBV19 and TRBJ2-2, the full variable domain is DGGITQSPKYLFRKEGQNVTLSCEQNLNHDAMYWYRQDPGQGLRLIYYSQIVNDFQKGDIAEGYSVSREKKESFPLTVTSAQKNPTAFYLCASSLRNTGELFFGEGSRLTVL.

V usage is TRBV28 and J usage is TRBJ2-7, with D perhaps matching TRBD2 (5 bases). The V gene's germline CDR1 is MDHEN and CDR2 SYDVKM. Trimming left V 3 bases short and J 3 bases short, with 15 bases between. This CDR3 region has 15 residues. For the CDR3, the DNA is TGTGCCAGCAGTTTCTCATCGGGGTTGCTCTACGAGCAGTACTTC. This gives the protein CASSFSSGLLYEQYF.

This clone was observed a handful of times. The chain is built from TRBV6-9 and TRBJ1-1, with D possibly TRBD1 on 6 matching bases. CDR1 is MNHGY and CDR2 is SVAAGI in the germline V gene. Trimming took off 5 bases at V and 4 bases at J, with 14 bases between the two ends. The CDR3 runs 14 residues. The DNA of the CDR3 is TGTGCCAGCAGTCCGGAGGGGGGGACCACTGAAGCTTTCTTT. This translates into CASSPEGGTTEAFF.

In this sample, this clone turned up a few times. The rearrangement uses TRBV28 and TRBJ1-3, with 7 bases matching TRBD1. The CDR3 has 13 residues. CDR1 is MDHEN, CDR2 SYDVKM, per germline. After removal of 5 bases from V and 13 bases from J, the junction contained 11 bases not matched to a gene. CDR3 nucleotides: TGTGCCAGCAGTCCCAGACAGGGTCTAGCTATATATTTT. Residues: CASSPRQGLAIYF.

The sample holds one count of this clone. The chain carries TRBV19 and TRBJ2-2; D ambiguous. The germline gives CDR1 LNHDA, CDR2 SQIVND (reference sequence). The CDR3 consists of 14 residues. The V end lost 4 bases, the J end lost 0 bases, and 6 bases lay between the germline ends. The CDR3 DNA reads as TGTGCCAGTAGTAGATACTCGAACACCGGGGAGCTGTTTTTT. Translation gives CASSRYSNTGELFF.

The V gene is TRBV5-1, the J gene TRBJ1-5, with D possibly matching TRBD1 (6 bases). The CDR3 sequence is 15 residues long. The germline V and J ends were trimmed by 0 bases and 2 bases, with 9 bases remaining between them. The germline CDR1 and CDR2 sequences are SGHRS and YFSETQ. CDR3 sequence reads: CASSLAGHRNQPQHF. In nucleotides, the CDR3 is TGCGCCAGCAGCTTGGCGGGACATCGCAATCAGCCCCAGCATTTT.

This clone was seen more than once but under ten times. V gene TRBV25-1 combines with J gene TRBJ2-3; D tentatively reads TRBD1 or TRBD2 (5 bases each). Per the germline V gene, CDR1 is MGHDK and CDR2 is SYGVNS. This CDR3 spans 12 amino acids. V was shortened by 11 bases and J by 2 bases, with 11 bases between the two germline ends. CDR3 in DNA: TGTGCCGCCGGGACGAACACAGATACGCAGTATTTT. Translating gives CAAGTNTDTQYF. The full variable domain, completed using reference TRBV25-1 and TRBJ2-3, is EADIYQTPRYLVIGTGKKITLECSQTMGHDKMYWYQQDPGMELHLIHYSYGVNSTEKGDLSSESTVSRIRTEHFPLTLESARPSHTSQYLCAAGTNTDTQYFGPGTRLTVL.